Below, 14 T cell receptor beta chains from the same sample are listed, as sequenced in a study of T cell responses to AZD1222 COVID-19 vaccine (dated by TCRdb to about 2021). The time point label here, explained by the study, means: baseline before first vaccination. Library construction relied on the immunoSEQ multiplex PCR assay. TCRdb holds this immuneACCESS table with in-frame rearrangements only. Some clones are missing; in checked studies, unresolved V genes explain under half, and the rest has no known cause. A total of 100,000 to 130,000 clones appear in this sample, about 90% of them only once. The ten largest make up under 25% of the sample. The starting material was peripheral blood, obtained on day 0 of AZD1222 vaccination. The origin of the receptors is an adult in good health.

The chain has TRBV5-1 and TRBJ2-1; the D is unclear. This CDR3 has 13 residues. From germline, CDR1 is SGHRS and CDR2 YFSETQ. Trimming pared 0 bases from V and 7 bases from J, leaving 8 bases between. The CDR3 DNA is TGCGCCAGCAGCTTGGAAAGGGCAAATGAGCAGTTCTTC. Translation: CASSLERANEQFF.

V and J are TRBV19 and TRBJ1-1, with TRBD1 as a possible D gene (6 bases). Trimming stripped 4 bases from V and 1 base from J, with 13 bases between. The germline CDR1 and CDR2 sequences are LNHDA and SQIVND (reference sequence). This CDR3 contains 15 residues. Here the CDR3 reads CASSTPEQGNTEAFF. The CDR3 nucleotides are TGTGCCAGTAGTACCCCAGAACAGGGGAACACTGAAGCTTTCTTT.

The chain is built from TRBV7-2 and TRBJ2-1; D is unclear. The germline V and J ends were trimmed by 5 bases and 5 bases, with 10 bases remaining between them. CDR1 SGHTA and CDR2 FQGNSA come from the germline V gene. The CDR3 has 13 amino acids. The CDR3 reads CASSLNQDNEQFF. The CDR3 DNA reads TGTGCCAGCAGCCTGAACCAAGACAATGAGCAGTTCTTC.

The chain employs TRBV4-2 and TRBJ2-2; 7 nucleotides align to TRBD1. The CDR3 has 13 amino acids. Losses at the gene ends were 3 bases for V and 8 bases for J; bases not matched to a gene: 3. CDR1 is LGHNA and CDR2 is YNFKEQ in the germline V gene. CDR3 loop: CASSQTGWGELFF. Written as DNA, the CDR3 is TGTGCCAGCAGCCAGACAGGGTGGGGGGAGCTGTTTTTT.

The V and J genes are TRBV3-1 (or the pseudogene TRBV3-2) and TRBJ2-5, with D hard to call. CDR3 length equals 14 residues. The germline V gene encodes CDR1 LGHDT and CDR2 YNNKEL (reference sequence). Trimming pared 0 bases from V and 5 bases from J, leaving 10 bases between. CDR3 loop: CASSQEIVGETQYF. The CDR3 region has the DNA TGTGCCAGCAGCCAAGAGATAGTCGGCGAGACCCAGTACTTC.

This sequence joins TRBV15 and TRBJ2-7; 9 bases agree with TRBD1. Per germline, CDR1 LNHNV and CDR2 YYDKDF (reference sequence). V shed 5 bases and J 2 bases; nucleotides not matched to a gene: 1. There are 13 residues in the CDR3. CDR3 amino acids: CATSRTGAYEQYF. The CDR3 region has the DNA TGTGCCACCAGCCGGACAGGGGCCTACGAGCAGTACTTC.

The chain joins TRBV10-3 to TRBJ1-5; D possibly corresponds to TRBD1 (6 bases). This CDR3 has 14 residues. CDR1 and CDR2 from the germline V gene are ENHRY and SYGVKD. Deletions cut 3 bases from V and 6 bases from J, with 12 bases between. The CDR3 DNA is TGTGCCATCAGTGACGGGCAGGGGAGTCAGCCCCAGCATTTT. This encodes CAISDGQGSQPQHF.

The rearrangement links TRBV5-1 to TRBJ2-7; D not resolved. The CDR3 is 13 residues long. CDR1 SGHRS and CDR2 YFSETQ come from the germline V gene. The germline V and J ends were trimmed by 1 base and 3 bases, with 8 bases remaining between them. The CDR3 nucleotides are TGCGCCAGCAGCTTGCCTGATCGCTACGAGCAGTACTTC. Amino acid sequence: CASSLPDRYEQYF.

V gene TRBV5-6 combines with J gene TRBJ1-6, with a weak D call TRBD1 (5 bases). Trimming took 4 bases from V and 10 from J, leaving 18 bases between them. CDR3 size: 15 residues. In germline, CDR1 is SGHDT, CDR2 YYEEEE. CDR3: CASSPMGGYSSPLHF. CDR3 nucleotides: TGTGCCAGCAGCCCTATGGGGGGGTATAGCTCACCCCTCCACTTT.

The chain employs TRBV6-5 and TRBJ1-3; D possibly corresponds to TRBD1 (5 bases). The CDR3 is 14 residues long. V was clipped by 6 bases and J by 2 bases, with 11 bases between them. Looked up from germline, CDR1 is MNHEY and CDR2 is SVGAGI. The CDR3 protein is CASRGGAPGNTIYF. The CDR3 bases are TGTGCCAGCAGGGGCGGGGCCCCTGGAAACACCATATATTTT.

This clone was seen a single time. The rearrangement links TRBV7-2 to TRBJ2-2; 7 bases are a match to TRBD2. With V trimmed by 6 bases and J by 1 base, 2 bases remained unmatched. This CDR3 spans 14 amino acids. Looked up from germline, CDR1 is SGHTA and CDR2 is FQGNSA. CDR3 nucleotides: TGTGCCAGCAGTCCTAGCGGGAACACCGGGGAGCTGTTTTTT. Translation gives CASSPSGNTGELFF.

V usage is TRBV18 and J usage is TRBJ1-2, with D maybe TRBD1 (6 bases). Germline CDR1 is KGHSH and CDR2 is LQKENI. V lost 3 bases, J lost 8 bases, and 25 bases lay in between. CDR3 length: 17 amino acids. The CDR3 protein is CASSPYPPIQGSLGYTF. The DNA for the CDR3 is TGTGCCAGCTCACCCTACCCCCCAATACAGGGATCGCTCGGCTACACCTTC.

The genes are TRBV30 and TRBJ1-3; D is ambiguous. Per germline, CDR1 GTSNPN and CDR2 SVGIG (reference sequence). The CDR3 contains 12 residues. V lost 5 bases and J lost 3, with 8 bases in between. The DNA of the CDR3 is TGTGCCTGGGTATCAGATGGAAACACCATATATTTT. Protein sequence: CAWVSDGNTIYF. The full variable domain, in which reference TRBV30 and TRBJ1-3 provide the parts outside the CDR3, is SQTIHQWPATLVQPVGSPLSLECTVEGTSNPNLYWYRQAAGRGLQLLFYSVGIGQISSEVPQNLSASRPQDRQFILSSKKLLLSDSGFYLCAWVSDGNTIYFGEGSWLTVV.

The V gene is TRBV18, the J gene TRBJ1-2; the D is unclear. Germline V gene data show CDR1 as KGHSH and CDR2 as LQKENI. The CDR3 is made up of 18 amino acids. The V and J ends lost 2 bases and 1 base respectively, with 20 bases between them. CDR3 in amino acids: CASSPRRESASHNYGYTF. CDR3 nucleotide sequence: TGTGCCAGCTCACCAAGGAGGGAGAGTGCCTCCCATAACTATGGCTACACCTTC.